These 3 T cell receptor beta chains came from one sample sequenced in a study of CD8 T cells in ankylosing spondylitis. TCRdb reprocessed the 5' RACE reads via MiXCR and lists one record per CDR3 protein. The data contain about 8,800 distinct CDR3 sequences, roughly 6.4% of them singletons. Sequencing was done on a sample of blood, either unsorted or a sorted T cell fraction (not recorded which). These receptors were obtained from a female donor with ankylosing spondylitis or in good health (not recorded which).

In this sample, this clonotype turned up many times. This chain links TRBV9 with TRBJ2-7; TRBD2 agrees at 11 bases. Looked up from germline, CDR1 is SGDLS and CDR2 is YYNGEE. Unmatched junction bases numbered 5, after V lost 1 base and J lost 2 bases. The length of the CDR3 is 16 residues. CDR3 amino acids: CASSVSRLAGTYEQYF. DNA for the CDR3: TGTGCCAGCAGCGTAAGTCGACTAGCGGGAACCTACGAGCAGTACTTC.

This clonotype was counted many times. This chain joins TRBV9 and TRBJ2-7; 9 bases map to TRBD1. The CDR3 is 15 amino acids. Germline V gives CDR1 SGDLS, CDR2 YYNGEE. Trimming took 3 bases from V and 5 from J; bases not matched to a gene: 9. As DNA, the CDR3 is TGTGCCAGCAGCGCGACTTTACAGGGGGCCCACGAGCAGTACTTC. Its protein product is CASSATLQGAHEQYF.

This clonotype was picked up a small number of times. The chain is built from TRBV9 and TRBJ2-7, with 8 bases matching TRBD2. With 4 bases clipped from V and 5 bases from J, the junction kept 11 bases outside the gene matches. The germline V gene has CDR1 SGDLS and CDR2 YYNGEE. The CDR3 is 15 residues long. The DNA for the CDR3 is TGTGCCAGCAGCCCCTTTAGCGGGGATTTCCACGAGCAGTACTTC. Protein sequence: CASSPFSGDFHEQYF.